These T cell receptor beta chains were read from a single sample in a study of cytomegalovirus exposure and HLA in healthy donors. The table came from immunoSEQ multiplex PCR; TCRdb's copy has only in-frame clones and leaves some out. Of 150,000 to 200,000 clones listed, roughly 80% are singletons. Sequencing input: PBMCs. These receptors were collected from a male donor in good health and CMV-seropositive. CDR3s include the opening cysteine and the closing phenylalanine or tryptophan. A D gene is named only where the DNA matches it firmly. Some rows mark clone size as missing; the rest say once, few, many or name a class of expanded clone.

D gene,J gene,clone size,V gene,CDR3 DNA,CDR3 protein
TRBD2,TRBJ2-3,.,TRBV11-3,TGTGCCAGCAGCTTATCCCTAGCGGGACCAGATACGCAGTATTTT,CASSLSLAGPDTQYF
TRBD2,TRBJ2-1,.,TRBV9,TGTGCCAGCGCCAGAGCGGGGGCCGTCAATGAGCAGTTCTTC,CASARAGAVNEQFF
TRBD2,TRBJ2-7,.,TRBV30,TGTGCCTGGAGTGTACTAGCGGTTGAGCAGTACTTC,CAWSVLAVEQYF
.,TRBJ2-7,.,TRBV7-2,TGTGCCAGCAGCTTCGACAGCTACGAGCAGTACTTC,CASSFDSYEQYF
.,TRBJ1-2,few,TRBV7-8,TGTGCCAGCAGCCTCAATTCCGGTCTGTCGGGCTACACCTTC,CASSLNSGLSGYTF
.,TRBJ2-1,.,TRBV29-1,TGCAGCGTTCGGGGGAATGAGCAGTTCTTC,CSVRGNEQFF
TRBD2,TRBJ2-2,once,TRBV5-4,TGTGCCAGCAGCCTTAGCGGGAGGGTCGACACCGGGGAGCTGTTTTTT,CASSLSGRVDTGELFF
.,TRBJ1-2,.,TRBV2,TGTGCCAGCAGTGTTCAGGGAAACTATGGCTACACCTTC,CASSVQGNYGYTF
.,TRBJ1-2,.,TRBV29-1,TGCAGCGACACTCAGGACACCGGCTACACCTTC,CSDTQDTGYTF
TRBD2,TRBJ2-1,.,TRBV11-2,TGTGCCAGCAGCCCGGCGGGGACTAGCGGGAGGGGGCAGTTCTTC,CASSPAGTSGRGQFF
TRBD2,TRBJ2-7,.,TRBV27,TGTGCCAGCAGGGAGACTAGCGGGAGGGCCAATTTGGACGAGCAGTACTTC,CASRETSGRANLDEQYF
.,TRBJ2-3,.,TRBV6-5,TGTGCCAGCAGTTACTCAGGTAGCGCAGATACGCAGTATTTT,CASSYSGSADTQYF
.,TRBJ2-1,.,TRBV5-1,TGCGCCAGCAGCATTACTAGCCTCGAGCAGTTCTTC,CASSITSLEQFF
.,TRBJ2-5,.,TRBV11-3,TGTGCCAGCAGCCCCAAAGAGACCCAGTACTTC,CASSPKETQYF
.,TRBJ2-5,.,TRBV28,TGTGCCAGCAGTTTAGTCGCTAGAGGGGAGACCCAGTACTTC,CASSLVARGETQYF
.,TRBJ2-3,.,TRBV5-1,TGCGCCAGCATCGACCCAGGGGCAGATACGCAGTATTTT,CASIDPGADTQYF
TRBD2,TRBJ2-4,.,TRBV7-2,TGTGCCAGCAGCTCCCGACTAGCGGGCATTCAGTACTTC,CASSSRLAGIQYF
.,TRBJ2-3,.,TRBV18,TGTGCCAGCTCACTTATGTCAGATACGCAGTATTTT,CASSLMSDTQYF
.,TRBJ2-1,.,TRBV15,TGTGCCACCAGCAGAGTCCAGCGGGTATACAATGAGCAGTTCTTC,CATSRVQRVYNEQFF
TRBD2,TRBJ2-7,.,TRBV30,TGTGCCTGGAGTGGGGGGGGGTGGCAGTACTTC,CAWSGGGWQYF
TRBD2,TRBJ2-1,few,TRBV28,TGTGCCAGCAGTTTTCAGACTAGCGGGAACAATGAGCAGTTCTTC,CASSFQTSGNNEQFF
TRBD2,TRBJ2-5,.,TRBV15,TGTGCCACCAGCAGTTCAGGGAGGGGCGAGACCCAGTACTTC,CATSSSGRGETQYF
TRBD2,TRBJ2-3,.,TRBV10-3,TGTGCCATCAGTGCGCTAGCGGGAGAGCAAGATACGCAGTATTTT,CAISALAGEQDTQYF
.,TRBJ2-7,few,TRBV25-1,TGTGCCACCCAGGGAGGATACGAGCAGTACTTC,CATQGGYEQYF
.,TRBJ1-1,few,TRBV27,TGTGCCAGCAGTATCGGGTCCTACACTGAAGCTTTCTTT,CASSIGSYTEAFF
.,TRBJ2-5,.,TRBV28,TGTGCCAGCAGCTCCCGAGGTCGCGGGGCTCAAGAGACCCAGTACTTC,CASSSRGRGAQETQYF
TRBD2,TRBJ2-1,.,TRBV27,TGTGCCAGCAGTTCCCGACTAGCGGGAGAATCCTACAATGAGCAGTTCTTC,CASSSRLAGESYNEQFF
TRBD1,TRBJ2-7,.,TRBV7-2,TGTGCCAGTCAACAGGGGTTCTCCTACGAGCAGTACTTC,CASQQGFSYEQYF
.,TRBJ1-4,once,TRBV18,TGTGCCAGCTCACCAAGGAGTACTAATGAAAAACTGTTTTTT,CASSPRSTNEKLFF
.,TRBJ2-7,.,TRBV19,TGTGCCAGTAGTATTGAGGGCACGGCCTACGAGCAGTACTTC,CASSIEGTAYEQYF
.,TRBJ1-2,.,TRBV13,TGTGCCAGCAGCCCCCCGGGGGGAGTGCGCTATGGCTACACCTTC,CASSPPGGVRYGYTF
TRBD1,TRBJ2-7,.,TRBV7-9,TGTGCCAGCAGCCCGCTGATGACGGGACAGGGTGCCGAGCAGTACTTC,CASSPLMTGQGAEQYF
TRBD2,TRBJ2-3,.,TRBV9,TGTGCCAGCAGCGTACCGCTAGCGGGAGGGCCTACAGATACGCAGTATTTT,CASSVPLAGGPTDTQYF
.,TRBJ2-7,.,TRBV30,TGTGCCTGGAGTGGATCCTCAGTCGAGCAGTACTTC,CAWSGSSVEQYF
.,TRBJ2-1,.,TRBV30,TGTGCCTGGACCAGGGGCTTCGATCAAGGGTATGAGCAGTTCTTC,CAWTRGFDQGYEQFF
TRBD1,TRBJ2-7,.,TRBV6-5,TGTGCCAGCAGTTACCGAGGACAGGGGACCTACGAGCAGTACTTC,CASSYRGQGTYEQYF
TRBD1,TRBJ1-4,.,TRBV27,TGTGCCAGCAGCTCACGGACAGGGGGCAATGAAAAACTGTTTTTT,CASSSRTGGNEKLFF
.,TRBJ2-2,.,TRBV5-4,TGTGCCAGCAGCTTCCTCCTACAGGGTCCCGGGGAGCTGTTTTTT,CASSFLLQGPGELFF
.,TRBJ1-2,once,TRBV30,TGTGCCAGTTCAGGACAGAACCTTAACTATGGCTACACCTTC,CASSGQNLNYGYTF
TRBD1,TRBJ1-4,.,TRBV27,TGTGCCAGCAGCCTGACAGGGCGGTCGGCGGCTAATGAAAAACTGTTTTTT,CASSLTGRSAANEKLFF
TRBD2,TRBJ2-2,few,TRBV7-8,TGTGCCAGCAGCGCTATAGCCTGGGAGGGCCTTACCGGGGAGCTGTTTTTT,CASSAIAWEGLTGELFF
.,TRBJ2-1,.,TRBV7-2,TGTGCCAGCAGCTTAATTACCGGGAACCCCTACAATGAGCAGTTCTTC,CASSLITGNPYNEQFF
.,TRBJ2-7,once,TRBV25-1,TGTGCCAGCAGCCTCGGGGGTTACGAGCAGTACTTC,CASSLGGYEQYF
.,TRBJ1-2,.,TRBV27,TGTGCCAGCAGTTTATCCTCCAGGAACTATGGCTACACCTTC,CASSLSSRNYGYTF
.,TRBJ2-7,once,TRBV21-1,TGTGCCAGCCAAGACAAGCGGTGGAGGGCCAAAAGCTCCTACGAGCAGTACTTC,CASQDKRWRAKSSYEQYF
TRBD2,TRBJ2-7,.,TRBV15,TGTGCCACCAGCAGAGATCTAGCGGGAGGGCCGCACGAGCAGTACTTC,CATSRDLAGGPHEQYF
TRBD2,TRBJ2-7,once,TRBV4-3,TGCGCCAGCAGCCAAGGGCTAGCGGGAGCCTACGAGCAGTACTTC,CASSQGLAGAYEQYF